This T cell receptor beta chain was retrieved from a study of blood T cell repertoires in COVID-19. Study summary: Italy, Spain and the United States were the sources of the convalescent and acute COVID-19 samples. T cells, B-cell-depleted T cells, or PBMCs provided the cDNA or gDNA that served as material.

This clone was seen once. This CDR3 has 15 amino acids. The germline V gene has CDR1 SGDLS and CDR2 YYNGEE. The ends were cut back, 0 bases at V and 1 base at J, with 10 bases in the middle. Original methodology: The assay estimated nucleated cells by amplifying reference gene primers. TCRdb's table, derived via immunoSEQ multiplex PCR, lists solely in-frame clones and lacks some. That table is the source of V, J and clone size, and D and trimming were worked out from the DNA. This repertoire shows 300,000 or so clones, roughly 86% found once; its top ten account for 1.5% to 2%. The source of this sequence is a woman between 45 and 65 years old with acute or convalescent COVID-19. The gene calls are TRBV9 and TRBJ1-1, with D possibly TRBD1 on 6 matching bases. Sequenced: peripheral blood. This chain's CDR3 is CASSVADRRNTEAFF. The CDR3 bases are TGTGCCAGCAGCGTAGCTGACAGGCGGAACACTGAAGCTTTCTTT.